Following are 20 T cell receptor beta chains from one sample sequenced in a study of T cell responses to AZD1222 COVID-19 vaccine. The assay was immunoSEQ multiplex PCR, and TCRdb's table has in-frame clones only and misses some. The repertoire holds around 150,000 clones, with just under 95% as singletons. The sequencing used peripheral blood, collected 28 days after the second AZD1222 dose. These receptors all come from an adult who received the AZD1222 COVID-19 vaccine.

The rearrangement uses TRBV25-1 and TRBJ2-7; TRBD2 agrees at 7 bases. Germline CDR1 is MGHDK and CDR2 is SYGVNS. V was pared by 3 bases and J by 9 bases, with 8 bases of the junction left unmatched. The CDR3 sequence is 13 residues long. This CDR3 is CASSEAGRDGQYF. In DNA form, the CDR3 reads TGTGCCAGCAGTGAGGCGGGGAGGGACGGGCAGTACTTC.

The count of this clone is one. The chain uses TRBV28 and TRBJ1-1, with D maybe TRBD1 (5 bases). The CDR3 length is 12 residues. The V and J ends lost 6 bases and 8 bases respectively, with 13 bases between them. CDR1 and CDR2 (germline): MDHEN, SYDVKM. The CDR3 protein is CASSLGPHEAFF. The DNA of the CDR3 is TGTGCCAGCAGCCTGGGACCCCACGAAGCTTTCTTT.

The V and J genes are TRBV6-5 and TRBJ1-5; the D gene is possibly TRBD1 (6 bases). The V and J ends lost 0 bases and 5 bases respectively, with 11 bases between them. Germline assignment: CDR1 MNHEY and CDR2 SVGAGI. CDR3 length: 15 residues. The CDR3 loop reads CASSYSGDTDQPQHF. DNA of the CDR3: TGTGCCAGCAGTTACTCTGGGGACACAGATCAGCCCCAGCATTTT.

This chain connects TRBV12-3 or TRBV12-4 to TRBJ1-1; tentative D call: TRBD1 (6 bases). This CDR3 region has 13 residues. The germline V and J ends were trimmed by 6 bases and 2 bases, with 10 bases remaining between them. As DNA, the CDR3 is TGTGCCAGCAGCTACAGGGATAACACTGAAGCTTTCTTT. As protein: CASSYRDNTEAFF.

The chain uses TRBV2 and TRBJ2-1; 8 nucleotides line up with TRBD2. V dropped 6 bases and J dropped 9; count of bases not matched to a gene: 4. Germline V gene lookup returns CDR1 SNHLY and CDR2 FYNNEI. This CDR3 is 12 amino acids long. The CDR3, as DNA: TGTGCCAGCAGGGGACTAGTGGGTGAGCAGTTCTTC. It codes for CASRGLVGEQFF.

This clone has more than one count but fewer than ten. The rearrangement joins TRBV7-3 to TRBJ2-7, with D possibly matching TRBD2 (5 bases). Germline CDR1 SGHTA, CDR2 FQGTGA. CDR3 length: 12 residues. V was shortened by 4 bases and J by 6 bases, with 10 bases between the two germline ends. The CDR3 DNA reads TGTGCCAGCAGCTCCTATCGGGGCGAGCAGTACTTC. This encodes CASSSYRGEQYF.

The rearrangement joins TRBV4-1 to TRBJ2-1; 7 nucleotides match TRBD1. V lost 0 bases, J lost 7 bases, and 18 bases stayed unmatched. The CDR3 spans 19 residues. CDR1 is MGHRA and CDR2 is YSYEKL in the germline V gene. In DNA, the CDR3 is TGCGCCAGCAGCCAAGAGCTTCTCTTCCCTGGACAGGATAGGAATGAGCAGTTCTTC. Its protein is CASSQELLFPGQDRNEQFF.

The chain has TRBV6-5 and TRBJ1-4; tentatively, D is TRBD1 (5 bases). Trimming took 4 bases from V and 7 from J, leaving 16 bases between them. This CDR3 comprises 15 residues. Germline V gene data show CDR1 as MNHEY and CDR2 as SVGAGI. The CDR3 DNA follows: TGTGCCAGCAGTTTTCAGGGCGAGACGGGTGAAAAACTGTTTTTT. Protein product: CASSFQGETGEKLFF.

This chain links TRBV7-9 with TRBJ2-1, with 9 positions matching TRBD2. Germline CDR1 reads SEHNR; CDR2 reads FQNEAQ (reference sequence). The CDR3 is made up of 15 amino acids. V lost 2 bases and J lost 5; bases outside the gene matches: 4. The CDR3 protein is CASSLFVAGDNEQFF. The CDR3 coding sequence is TGTGCCAGCAGCTTATTCGTAGCGGGGGACAATGAGCAGTTCTTC.

This sequence joins TRBV10-3 and TRBJ1-6; TRBD1 might be the D (5 bases). The CDR3 runs to 14 residues. The V end lost 0 bases, the J end lost 15 bases, and 15 bases lay between the germline ends. The germline CDR1 and CDR2 sequences are ENHRY and SYGVKD. The CDR3 DNA sequence: TGTGCCATCAGTGAGTCTTTAGGCGGGACGCTCCTCCACTTT. It translates to CAISESLGGTLLHF.

The chain's CDR3 is CASSPGQGPYEQYF. The CDR3 DNA sequence: TGTGCCAGCAGCCCGGGACAGGGACCCTACGAGCAGTACTTC. The chain joins TRBV11-2 to TRBJ2-7, with TRBD1 matching over 9 bases. Germline V gives CDR1 SGHAT, CDR2 FQNNGV. Trimming took 5 bases from V and 2 from J; bases not matched to a gene: 4. The CDR3 spans 14 residues.

The rearrangement joins TRBV7-9 to TRBJ1-2; D is unclear. CDR3 size: 13 residues. CDR1 SEHNR and CDR2 FQNEAQ come from the germline V gene (reference sequence). V lost 3 bases to trimming and J lost 6 bases, with 11 bases between them. Written as DNA, the CDR3 is TGTGCCAGCAGCTTGGTCCGTAAGGATGGCTACACCTTC. Protein product: CASSLVRKDGYTF.

The chain's CDR3 is CASSLGAGERGAFF. The CDR3 DNA sequence: TGCGCCAGCAGCTTGGGGGCAGGGGAACGTGGAGCTTTCTTT. The chain uses TRBV5-1 and TRBJ1-1, with D maybe TRBD1 (6 bases). CDR3 length: 14 residues. CDR1 is SGHRS, CDR2 YFSETQ, per germline. Trimming shortened V by 0 bases and J by 10 bases, and 16 bases separated the two germline ends. The full variable domain, completed using reference TRBV5-1 and TRBJ1-1, is KAGVTQTPRYLIKTRGQQVTLSCSPISGHRSVSWYQQTPGQGLQFLFEYFSETQRNKGNFPGRFSGRQFSNSRSEMNVSTLELGDSALYLCASSLGAGERGAFFGQGTRLTVV.

This clone was seen only once. The chain uses TRBV30 and TRBJ2-3, with 8 bases lining up with TRBD2. Trimming took 4 bases from V and 5 from J; bases not matched to a gene: 11. The V gene's germline CDR1 is GTSNPN and CDR2 SVGIG (reference sequence). CDR3 length: 15 residues. In nucleotides, the CDR3 is TGTGCCTGGAAGGATAAGCGGGGGAGCCGAGATACGCAGTATTTT. Protein sequence: CAWKDKRGSRDTQYF.

This chain connects TRBV7-9 to TRBJ1-4; D unresolved. V was clipped by 7 bases and J by 0 bases, with 6 bases between them. The CDR3 is made up of 13 amino acids. Germline lookup yields CDR1 SEHNR and CDR2 FQNEAQ (reference sequence). The CDR3 DNA sequence: TGTGCCAGCAATGGTGCAACTAATGAAAAACTGTTTTTT. Translated, it gives CASNGATNEKLFF.

The V call is TRBV5-1, the J call TRBJ2-5, with D unresolved. Germline loops: CDR1 SGHRS, CDR2 YFSETQ. The CDR3 consists of 14 residues. The V gene lost 3 bases and the J gene lost 1 base, with 10 bases spanning the gap. CDR3 nucleotide sequence: TGCGCCAGCAGCTCCCTAGGGTTCCAAGAGACCCAGTACTTC. This translates into CASSSLGFQETQYF.

This chain joins TRBV5-6 and TRBJ2-3; the D is unclear. The V end was cut by 2 bases, the J end by 0 bases, with 4 bases between. This CDR3 is 13 amino acids long. CDR1 is SGHDT, CDR2 YYEEEE, per germline. CDR3 residues: CASSFDSTDTQYF. DNA for the CDR3: TGTGCCAGCAGCTTCGACAGCACAGATACGCAGTATTTT.

The chain joins TRBV12-3 or TRBV12-4 to TRBJ1-1; D is unresolved. V lost 5 bases and J 0 bases, leaving 7 bases between the germline ends. This CDR3 contains 13 residues. Here the CDR3 reads CASSNQLNTEAFF. For the CDR3, the DNA is TGTGCCAGCAGTAATCAACTGAACACTGAAGCTTTCTTT.

The chain joins TRBV4-3 to TRBJ1-1; D unresolved. Germline CDR1 and CDR2: LGHNA and YSLEER. This CDR3 has 15 residues. Trimming took off 0 bases at V and 0 bases at J, with 8 bases between the two ends. Written as DNA, the CDR3 is TGCGCCAGCAGCCAAGACCAATACATGAACACTGAAGCTTTCTTT. It codes for CASSQDQYMNTEAFF.

This sequence joins TRBV7-2 and TRBJ1-2; D is unresolved. CDR3 length equals 14 residues. Deletions cut 1 base from V and 1 base from J, with 7 bases between. The germline V gene encodes CDR1 SGHTA and CDR2 FQGNSA. CDR3 DNA: TGTGCCAGCAGCTTAGGGTTGGGTAACTATGGCTACACCTTC. It encodes CASSLGLGNYGYTF.